The source of this T cell receptor (beta chain) is a study of blood T cell repertoires in COVID-19. Patients of the Seattle cohort, enrolled during active infection, were followed longitudinally. Clones were read by immunoSEQ multiplex PCR, and TCRdb kept only the in-frame ones, dropping some. Of more than 250,000 clones detected, 80% to 90% appear once; the ten largest clones hold over 5%. Losses at the gene ends were 7 bases for V and 4 bases for J; bases not matched to a gene: 9. From germline, CDR1 is SNHLY and CDR2 FYNNEI. The CDR3 extends over 15 amino acids. This sequence was found in a woman between 45 and 65 years old with COVID-19, enrolled during active disease. Sequences were obtained from peripheral blood. The V and J genes are TRBV2 and TRBJ2-3; the match to TRBD2 covers 9 bases. The chain's CDR3 is CASTPTGGRADTQYF. The DNA for the CDR3 is TGTGCCAGCACCCCGACGGGCGGGAGGGCAGATACGCAGTATTTT.